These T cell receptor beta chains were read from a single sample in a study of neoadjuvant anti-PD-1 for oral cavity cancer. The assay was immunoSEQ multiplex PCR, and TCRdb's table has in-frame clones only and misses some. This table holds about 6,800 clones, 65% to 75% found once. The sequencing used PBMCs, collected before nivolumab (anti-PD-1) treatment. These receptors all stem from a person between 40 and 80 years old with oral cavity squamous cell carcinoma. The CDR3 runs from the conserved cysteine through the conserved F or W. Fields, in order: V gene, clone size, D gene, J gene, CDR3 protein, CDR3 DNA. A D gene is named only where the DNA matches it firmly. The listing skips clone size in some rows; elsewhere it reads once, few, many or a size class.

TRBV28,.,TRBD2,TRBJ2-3,CASSSTSGGAETQYF,TGTGCCAGCAGTTCGACTAGCGGGGGGGCTGAAACGCAGTATTTT
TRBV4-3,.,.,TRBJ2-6,CASSQEQSSGANVLTF,TGCGCCAGCAGCCAAGAACAGAGCTCTGGGGCCAACGTCCTGACTTTC
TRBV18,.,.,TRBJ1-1,CASLPTMNTEAFF,TGTGCCAGCTTACCAACAATGAACACTGAAGCTTTCTTT
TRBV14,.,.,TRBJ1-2,CASSPGSTIYGYTF,TGTGCCAGCAGTCCAGGGTCCACAATCTATGGCTACACCTTC
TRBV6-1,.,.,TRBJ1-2,CASSESVTALYGYTF,TGTGCCAGCAGTGAGTCGGTGACAGCCCTCTATGGCTACACCTTC
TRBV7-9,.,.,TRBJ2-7,CASSLVSRIRGNEQYF,TGTGCCAGCAGCTTAGTAAGTAGGATTCGGGGCAACGAGCAGTACTTC
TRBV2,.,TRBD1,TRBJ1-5,CASSARTGVNQPQHF,TGTGCCAGCAGTGCGAGGACAGGGGTAAATCAGCCCCAGCATTTT
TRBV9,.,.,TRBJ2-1,CASSVRGVRSSYNEQFF,TGTGCCAGCAGCGTAAGGGGGGTACGGAGCTCCTACAATGAGCAGTTCTTC
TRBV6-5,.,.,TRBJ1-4,CASRAKGEKLFF,TGTGCCAGCAGAGCCAAGGGTGAAAAACTGTTTTTT
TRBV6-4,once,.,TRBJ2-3,CASSEGLETDTQYF,TGTGCCAGCAGTGAGGGGCTAGAGACAGATACGCAGTATTTT
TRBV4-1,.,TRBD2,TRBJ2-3,CASSPVQGGGSTDTQYF,TGCGCCAGCAGCCCTGTCCAGGGCGGGGGGAGCACAGATACGCAGTATTTT
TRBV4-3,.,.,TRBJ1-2,CASSQDWESRYGYTF,TGCGCCAGCAGCCAAGACTGGGAAAGTCGGTATGGCTACACCTTC
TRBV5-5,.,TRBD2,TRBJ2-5,CASSRGLVQETQYF,TGTGCCAGCAGCAGGGGACTAGTCCAAGAGACCCAGTACTTC
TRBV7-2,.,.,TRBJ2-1,CASSLVGNEQFF,TGTGCCAGCAGCTTAGTAGGCAATGAGCAGTTCTTC
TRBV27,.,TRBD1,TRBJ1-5,CASSFGGQDSSNQPQHF,TGTGCCAGCAGTTTCGGGGGACAGGACTCTAGCAATCAGCCCCAGCATTTT